The TCR beta chain under discussion was sequenced for a study of blood T cell repertoires in COVID-19. Categorization into cohorts depended on clinical history that participants reported. Symptom resolution, clearance, or two negative PCRs marked donors in Cohort 3 as recovered. The authors' processing: Amplified reference gene primers provided the basis for estimating nucleated cell counts. The protocol was immunoSEQ multiplex PCR, while the TCRdb copy is restricted to in-frame clones and leaves out a portion. V and J calls plus clone size are reproduced from that table; the DNA served to infer D and trimming. This sample has hundreds of thousands of clones, with about 87% found just once. Germline V gene data show CDR1 as DFQATT and CDR2 as SNEGSKA (reference sequence). V lost 3 bases to trimming and J lost 5 bases, with 11 bases between them. CDR3 length: 14 residues.

This chain connects TRBV20-1 to TRBJ1-6; the D gene is possibly TRBD1 (6 bases). This receptor was identified in a woman between 45 and 60 years old who had recovered from COVID-19. Sequenced input: PBMCs or T cells enriched from blood (not recorded which). The CDR3 region is CSASIGQNNSPLHF. The CDR3 DNA sequence: TGCAGTGCTAGTATCGGACAGAATAATTCACCCCTCCACTTT.